This paragraph reports one TCR beta chain. Its antigen is not known. This entry belongs to a study of vaccination effects on CD4 cells after COVID-19. As for the study in general: The cohort was immunized with two doses of either the BNT162b2 or mRNA-1273 vaccine.

There are 16 residues in the CDR3. Between the trimmed V and J ends, which lost 5 bases and 0 bases, there was a span of 17 bases. Germline V gives CDR1 SNHLY, CDR2 FYNNEI. Antigen-specific CD4+ T cells expanded by the ViraFEST assay with viral peptide pools were then sequenced. At the end of 9 to 11 days of culture, CD4+ T cells were isolated. The study found no prior SARS-CoV-2 infection in the vaccine recipients, who tested negative for nucleocapsid antibodies. PBMC were cultured at fewer than 2.5 million per well with about 10 IU/ml IL-2 and around 10 ug/ml peptides. Half-medium replacement with IL-2 medium occurred on days 3 and 7. Measured with immunoSEQ multiplex PCR; TCRdb has only the in-frame clones, and not every one. The sample holds around 71,000 clones, roughly 70% seen once.

The TCR was taken from a human donor who received a COVID-19 vaccine. The specimen comprised CD4+ T cells from PBMCs cultured with HCoV-OC43 spike peptides, sampled before COVID-19 vaccination. Stated subset: HCoV-OC43 spike overlapping peptide pool stimulation. V gene TRBV2 combines with J gene TRBJ2-7; D might be TRBD1 (5 bases). Here the CDR3 reads CASSSAPGWSSYEQYV. The DNA of the CDR3 is TGTGCCAGCAGTTCTGCCCCAGGGTGGAGCTCCTACGAGCAGTACGTC.